This T cell receptor (beta chain) was observed in a study of T-cell reconstitution after alpha-beta-depleted transplantation in children. V gave up 4 bases and J gave up 2 bases, with 9 bases separating them. The CDR3 has 13 residues. CDR1 and CDR2 (germline): MNHEY, SMNVEV (reference sequence). Molecular barcoding with unique molecular identifiers was used for the TCRbeta library. TCRdb fed the PCR reads into MiXCR, producing one record per CDR3 protein. Found here are some 390,000 distinct CDR3 sequences, about 20% of them singletons; the top ten hold about 3.8%. The chain combines TRBV27 with TRBJ2-7; weak D call: TRBD2 (5 bases). This TCR came from a human donor who donated a stem cell graft to a child with acute myeloid leukemia. The sample in question was PBMCs from the stem cell graft donor, obtained from the stem cell graft. CDR3 protein: CASSWAGAYEQYF. The CDR3 coding sequence is TGTGCCAGCAGTTGGGCCGGGGCCTACGAGCAGTACTTC.